This TCR beta chain is drawn from a study of technical replicates of blood from a handful of donors. Sequencing used immunoSEQ multiplex PCR; TCRdb keeps in-frame clones, though not all of them. The sample includes more than 70,000 clones, just over 90% seen only once; the top ten take approximately 0.27%. This TCR derives from a human donor in good health. Sequencing used T cells isolated from PBMCs.

CDR3 nucleotides: TGTGCCAGTAGTATCGGTGAAAAACTGTTTTTT. This sequence encodes CASSIGEKLFF. The rearrangement uses TRBV19 and TRBJ1-4; no reliable D call. In germline, CDR1 is LNHDA, CDR2 SQIVND (reference sequence). This CDR3 is built from 11 residues. V dropped 3 bases and J dropped 7 bases, with 3 bases sitting between them.